The rows below give T cell receptor beta chains drawn from one sample of a study of T-cell memory formation after mild COVID-19. From the 5' RACE reads, TCRdb called clonotypes with MiXCR, one entry per CDR3 protein. The sample contains 300,000 to 350,000 distinct CDR3 sequences, more than 13% of which appear only once. Material for sequencing was PBMCs or a T cell subset sorted from them (not recorded which). All receptors come from a man between 18 and 29 years old who had mild COVID-19 (a few samples of this study predate the infection). Cell type and time point are not known. Each CDR3 is given with its conserved first and last residue. D genes are given only for firm matches. Size values are once, few and many counts, or a class for expanded clones, and some rows have none.

TRBJ2-2 TRBD2 TRBV3-1 few CASSQASGGTNTGELFF TGTGCCAGCAGCCAGGCTAGCGGGGGGACGAACACCGGGGAGCTGTTTTTT
TRBJ2-3 TRBD2 TRBV7-2 few CASSLGRDGDTQYF TGTGCCAGCAGCTTGGGGAGGGATGGCGATACGCAGTATTTT
TRBJ2-5 TRBD2 TRBV6-5 few CASSYSTASGAQETQYF TGTGCCAGCAGTTACTCGACGGCTAGCGGGGCCCAAGAGACCCAGTACTTC
TRBJ2-5 . TRBV7-9 . CASSLVGPGTQYF TGTGCCAGCAGCTTAGTTGGACCAGGGACCCAGTACTTC
TRBJ2-3 . TRBV6-6 . CASSFSPKEDTQYF TGTGCCAGCAGCTTTTCCCCCAAGGAGGATACGCAGTATTTT
TRBJ1-5 . TRBV4-1 many CASSQAYSGDPPQHF TGCGCCAGCAGCCAAGCTTATTCTGGAGATCCGCCCCAGCATTTT
TRBJ2-2 . TRBV5-1 . CASSPRTEGDTGELFF TGCGCCAGCAGCCCACGGACAGAGGGGGACACCGGGGAGCTGTTTTTT
TRBJ2-1 TRBD1 TRBV6-2/TRBV6-3 few CASSPDRGYHYNEQFF TGTGCCAGCAGCCCCGACAGGGGGTATCACTACAATGAGCAGTTCTTC
TRBJ2-3 TRBD2 TRBV7-3 few CASRLAVTDTQYF TGTGCCAGCCGACTAGCGGTCACAGATACGCAGTATTTT
TRBJ2-3 . TRBV12-3/TRBV12-4 . CASRSLDLGTQYF TGTGCCAGCAGGAGTTTAGATCTTGGTACGCAGTATTTT